This is a list of T cell receptor beta chains from one sample in a study of blood T cell repertoires in COVID-19. Measured with immunoSEQ multiplex PCR; TCRdb has only the in-frame clones, and not every one. This sample has a few hundred thousand clones; about 90% occur once, and the top ten carry around 2.6%. The sequenced sample was peripheral blood. These receptors all stem from a person aged 18-30 years with COVID-19, enrolled during active disease. CDR3s include the opening cysteine and the closing phenylalanine or tryptophan.

j_gene	v_gene	CDR3aa
TRBJ1-1	TRBV7-9	CASSPRGNMNTEAFF
TRBJ1-1	TRBV7-9	CASSPVGGAEAFF
TRBJ2-7	TRBV14	CASSRTGGLIYEQYF
TRBJ1-1	TRBV7-9	CASSLGGVEAFF
TRBJ1-6	TRBV6-5	CASSPGVGESPLHF
TRBJ1-5	TRBV24-1	CATSETGNQPQHF
TRBJ1-1	TRBV5-4	CASSYKQPNTEAFF
TRBJ2-1	TRBV27	CASSPLAGESYNEQFF
TRBJ2-2	TRBV6-5	CASSIRDRVTGELFF
TRBJ2-5	TRBV7-2	CASRPGGGKETQYF
TRBJ1-1	TRBV2	CASKPLNTEAFF
TRBJ1-2	TRBV24-1	CATSDASGYTF
TRBJ2-7	TRBV27	CASRLRGGAGSYEQYF
TRBJ2-5	TRBV7-9	CASSLVVTPTGRETQYF
TRBJ2-5	TRBV7-2	CASLPEAYQETQYF
TRBJ2-2	TRBV5-1	CASSLLGTAENTGELFF
TRBJ1-2	TRBV19	CASSIGNLDSIYGYTF
TRBJ2-5	TRBV7-8	CASSLGYAYQETQYF
TRBJ1-5	TRBV28	CASSPGLEAYQPQHF
TRBJ2-7	TRBV27	CASSLSAVAEQYF
TRBJ2-7	TRBV24-1	CATEDSFSYEQYF
TRBJ1-2	TRBV21-1	CASSPLGQGAHYGYTF
TRBJ2-7	TRBV3-1/TRBV3-2	CASSQGLAGGYEQYF
TRBJ2-7	TRBV5-1	CASSLDGVTSYEQYF
TRBJ2-1	TRBV5-5	CASSLDGLSYNEQFF
TRBJ1-1	TRBV11-3	CASSLGDRAVSTEAFF
TRBJ2-3	TRBV6-4	CASSPGTSGSDTQYF
TRBJ2-7	TRBV5-4	CASSPRGDGYEQYF
TRBJ2-1	TRBV27	CASRSLTTGSYNEQFF
TRBJ2-2	TRBV5-4	CASSPGLNTGELFF
TRBJ2-1	TRBV5-8	CASSLASGLDNEQFF
TRBJ2-2	TRBV29-1	CSARPGTSGANTGELFF
TRBJ2-3	TRBV29-1	CSVTVSGSDRAATQYF
TRBJ2-7	TRBV3-1/TRBV3-2	CASSLETGTGAYEQYF
TRBJ2-7	TRBV5-1	CASSLAIASYEQYF
TRBJ2-7	TRBV11-2	CASSFGGRLGQYF
TRBJ2-7	TRBV19	CASTGTGPYEQYF
TRBJ2-7	TRBV19	CASKETGTYEQYF
TRBJ2-7	TRBV11-2	CASRSWVTGEVEQYF
TRBJ2-2	TRBV29-1	CSVVGTGVTGELFF
TRBJ2-3	TRBV27	CASSLSISLAGGIDTQYF
TRBJ2-7	TRBV7-3	CASSPSKDRPPYEQYF
TRBJ1-3	TRBV25-1	CASSGPGAGNTIYF
TRBJ2-5	TRBV27	CASSLRGQETQYF
TRBJ2-7	TRBV18	CASSRGQGLYEQYF